This passage covers 4 T cell receptor beta chains from one sample sequenced in a study of Graves' ophthalmopathy and Graves' hyperthyroidism. RNA transcripts were the template, and TCR beta CDR3 regions were amplified from them. First-round RT-PCR with HTBI primers preceded a second-round multiplex PCR. MiXCR was run by TCRdb on the multiplex PCR reads, yielding one entry per CDR3 protein. The sample yields about 220,000 distinct CDR3 sequences, around a fifth seen once. The specimen was peripheral blood. The receptors were gathered from a woman between 50 and 59 years old with Graves' ophthalmopathy.

This clonotype was counted many times. The chain links TRBV6-1 to TRBJ1-6, with D possibly being TRBD1 (5 bases). The CDR3 has 15 residues. The V end lost 8 bases, the J end lost 0 bases, and 11 bases lay between the germline ends. The germline V gene encodes CDR1 MNHNS and CDR2 SASEGT. For the CDR3, the DNA is TGTGCCAGCTTGGCAGGGAGCTCCTATAATTCACCCCTCCACTTT. Translation: CASLAGSSYNSPLHF.

At least ten counts were recorded for this clonotype. The rearrangement uses TRBV6-5 and TRBJ1-1; D is undetermined. Trimming left V 2 bases short and J 8 bases short, with 9 bases between. The CDR3 is made up of 12 amino acids. CDR1 is MNHEY, CDR2 SVGAGI, per germline. CDR3 sequence (DNA): TGTGCCAGCAGTTACCGGGGAGGAGAAGCTTTCTTT. Encoded protein: CASSYRGGEAFF.

This clonotype came up many times. This rearrangement joins TRBV29-1 to TRBJ2-7, with 8 bases fitting TRBD1. V was pared by 6 bases and J by 2 bases, with 6 bases of the junction left unmatched. The CDR3 runs 13 residues. Germline CDR1 reads SQVTM; CDR2 reads ANQGSEA. This chain's CDR3 is CSVGDRRAYEQYF. CDR3 in DNA: TGCAGCGTAGGGGACAGGCGTGCCTACGAGCAGTACTTC.

The rearrangement joins TRBV2 to TRBJ2-4; 9 nucleotides line up with TRBD1. The CDR3 loop spans 13 amino acids. Germline values: CDR1 SNHLY, CDR2 FYNNEI. V was clipped by 11 bases and J by 4 bases; unmatched bases: 6. CDR3 bases: TGTGCCGCCAGCGGGACAGGGAAAAACATTCAGTACTTC. Translated, it gives CAASGTGKNIQYF.